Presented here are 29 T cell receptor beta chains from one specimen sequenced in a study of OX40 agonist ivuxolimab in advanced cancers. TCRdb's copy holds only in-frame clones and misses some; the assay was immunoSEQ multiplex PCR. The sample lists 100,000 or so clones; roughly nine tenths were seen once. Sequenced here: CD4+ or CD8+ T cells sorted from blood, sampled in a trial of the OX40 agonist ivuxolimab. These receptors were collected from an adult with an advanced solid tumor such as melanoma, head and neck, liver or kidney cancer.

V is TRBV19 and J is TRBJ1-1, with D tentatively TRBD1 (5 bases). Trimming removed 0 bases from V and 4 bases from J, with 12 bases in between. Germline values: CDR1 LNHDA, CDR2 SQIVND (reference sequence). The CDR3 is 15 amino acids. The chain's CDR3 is CASSIDLWGTTEAFF. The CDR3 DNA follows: TGTGCCAGTAGTATAGACCTCTGGGGGACCACTGAAGCTTTCTTT.

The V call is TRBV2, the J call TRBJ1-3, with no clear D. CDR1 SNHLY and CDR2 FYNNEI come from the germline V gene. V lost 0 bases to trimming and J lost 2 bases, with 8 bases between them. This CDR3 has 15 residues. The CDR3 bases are TGTGCCAGCAGTGAAGCGATGGCAGCTGGAAACACCATATATTTT. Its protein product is CASSEAMAAGNTIYF.

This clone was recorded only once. The chain's CDR3 is CASSYRADPNTEAFF. CDR3 coding DNA: TGTGCCAGCAGTTATAGGGCGGACCCTAACACTGAAGCTTTCTTT. The rearrangement links TRBV6-6 to TRBJ1-1; D not certain. Germline lookup yields CDR1 MNHNY and CDR2 SVGAGI (reference sequence). The V end was cut by 3 bases, the J end by 2 bases, with 13 bases between. This CDR3 has 15 residues.

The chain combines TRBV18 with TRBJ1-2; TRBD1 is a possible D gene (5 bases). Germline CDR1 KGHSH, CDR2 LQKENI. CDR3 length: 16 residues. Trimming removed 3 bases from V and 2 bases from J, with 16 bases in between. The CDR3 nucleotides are TGTGCCAGCTCACCCTGGGAGGGTCAGGGCAACTATGGCTACACCTTC. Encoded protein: CASSPWEGQGNYGYTF.

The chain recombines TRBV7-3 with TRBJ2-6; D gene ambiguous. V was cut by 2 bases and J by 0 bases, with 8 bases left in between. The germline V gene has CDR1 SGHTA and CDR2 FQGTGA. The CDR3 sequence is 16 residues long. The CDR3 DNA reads TGTGCCAGCAGCTTATTGGGCGGCTCTGGGGCCAACGTCCTGACTTTC. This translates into CASSLLGGSGANVLTF.

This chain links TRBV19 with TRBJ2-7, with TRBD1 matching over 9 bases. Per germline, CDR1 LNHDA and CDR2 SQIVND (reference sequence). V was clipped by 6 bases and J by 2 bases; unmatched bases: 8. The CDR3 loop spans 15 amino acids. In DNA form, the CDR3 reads TGTGCCAGTAGCCCGGGACAGGGAGGGACCTACGAGCAGTACTTC. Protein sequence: CASSPGQGGTYEQYF.

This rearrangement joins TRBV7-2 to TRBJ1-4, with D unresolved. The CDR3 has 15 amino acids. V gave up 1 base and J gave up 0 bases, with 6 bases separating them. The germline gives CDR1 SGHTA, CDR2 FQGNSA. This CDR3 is CASSLGSATNEKLFF. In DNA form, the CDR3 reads TGTGCCAGCAGCTTAGGATCGGCAACTAATGAAAAACTGTTTTTT.

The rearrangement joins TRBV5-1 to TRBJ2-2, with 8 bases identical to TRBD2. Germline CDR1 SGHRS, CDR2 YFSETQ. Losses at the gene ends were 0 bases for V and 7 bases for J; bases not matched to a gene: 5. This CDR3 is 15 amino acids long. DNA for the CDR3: TGCGCCAGCAGCTTGGGGACTAGCTGGATCGGGGAGCTGTTTTTT. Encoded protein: CASSLGTSWIGELFF.

The DNA for the CDR3 is TGTGCCACCAGCAGAGGGTCCGGGAGCCGTCAAGAGACCCAGTACTTC. It yields the protein CATSRGSGSRQETQYF. The rearrangement uses TRBV15 and TRBJ2-5, with D possibly matching TRBD2 (6 bases). The V gene lost 1 base and the J gene lost 2 bases, with 14 bases spanning the gap. The CDR3 covers 16 residues. Looked up from germline, CDR1 is LNHNV and CDR2 is YYDKDF (reference sequence).

The CDR3 is CASSGGSSSSGANVLTF. The CDR3 nucleotides are TGTGCCAGCAGTGGGGGGTCCTCCAGCTCTGGGGCCAACGTCCTGACTTTC. V and J are TRBV9 and TRBJ2-6, with D possibly matching TRBD2 (6 bases). This CDR3 region has 17 residues. Germline V gene lookup returns CDR1 SGDLS and CDR2 YYNGEE. V lost 5 bases and J 0 bases, leaving 15 bases between the germline ends.

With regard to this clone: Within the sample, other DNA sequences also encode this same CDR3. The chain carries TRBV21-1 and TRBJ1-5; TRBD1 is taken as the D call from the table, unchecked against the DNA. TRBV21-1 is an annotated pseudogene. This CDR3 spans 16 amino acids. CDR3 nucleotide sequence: TGTGCCAGCAGCTCCCCGGACAGCGATAGCAATCAGCCCCAGCATTTT. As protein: CASSSPDSDSNQPQHF.

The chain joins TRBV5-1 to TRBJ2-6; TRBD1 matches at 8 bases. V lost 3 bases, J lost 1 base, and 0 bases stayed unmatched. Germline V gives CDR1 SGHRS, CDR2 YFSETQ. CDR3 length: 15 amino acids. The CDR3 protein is CASSWTGSGANVLTF. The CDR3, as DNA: TGCGCCAGCAGCTGGACAGGGTCTGGGGCCAACGTCCTGACTTTC.

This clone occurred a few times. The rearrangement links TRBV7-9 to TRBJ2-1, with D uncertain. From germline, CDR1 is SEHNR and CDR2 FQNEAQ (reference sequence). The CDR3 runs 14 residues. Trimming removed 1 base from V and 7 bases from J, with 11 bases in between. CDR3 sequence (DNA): TGTGCCAGCAGCTTAGTTCCGGCGTCAAATGAGCAGTTCTTC. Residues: CASSLVPASNEQFF.

The CDR3 reads CASSPMMGHQETQYF. CDR3 in DNA: TGTGCCAGCAGCCCCATGATGGGGCATCAAGAGACCCAGTACTTC. The V and J genes are TRBV9 and TRBJ2-5; D possibly corresponds to TRBD1 (5 bases). Germline V CDR1 and CDR2: SGDLS, YYNGEE. The CDR3 sequence is 15 residues long. V shed 4 bases and J shed 2 bases, with 15 bases lying between them.

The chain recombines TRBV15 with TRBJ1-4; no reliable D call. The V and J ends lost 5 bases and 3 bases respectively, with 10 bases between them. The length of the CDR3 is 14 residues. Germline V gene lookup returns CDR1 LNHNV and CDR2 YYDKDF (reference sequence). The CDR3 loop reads CATSFGSANEKLFF. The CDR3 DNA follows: TGTGCCACCAGCTTTGGGTCGGCTAATGAAAAACTGTTTTTT.

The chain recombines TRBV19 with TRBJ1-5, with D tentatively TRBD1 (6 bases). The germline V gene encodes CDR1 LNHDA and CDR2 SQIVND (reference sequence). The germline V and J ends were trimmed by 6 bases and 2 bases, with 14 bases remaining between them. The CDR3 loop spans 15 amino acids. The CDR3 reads CASRPGALGNQPQHF. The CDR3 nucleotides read TGTGCCAGTAGGCCGGGGGCGCTAGGCAATCAGCCCCAGCATTTT.

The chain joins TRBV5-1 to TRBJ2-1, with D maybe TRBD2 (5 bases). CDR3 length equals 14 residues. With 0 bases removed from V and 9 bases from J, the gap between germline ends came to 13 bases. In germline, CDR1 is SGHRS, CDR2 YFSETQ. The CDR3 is CASSLEGSRGEQFF. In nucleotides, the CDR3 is TGCGCCAGCAGCTTGGAGGGTAGCCGGGGTGAGCAGTTCTTC.

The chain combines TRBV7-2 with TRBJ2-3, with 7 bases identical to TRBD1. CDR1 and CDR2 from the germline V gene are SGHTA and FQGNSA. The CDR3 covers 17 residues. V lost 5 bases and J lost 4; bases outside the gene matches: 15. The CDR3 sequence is CASSDPTTGKWSDTQYF. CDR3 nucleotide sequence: TGTGCCAGCAGCGACCCAACGACAGGGAAATGGTCAGATACGCAGTATTTT. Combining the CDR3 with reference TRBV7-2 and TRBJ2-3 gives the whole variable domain GAGVSQSPSNKVTEKGKDVELRCDPISGHTALYWYRQSLGQGLEFLIYFQGNSAPDKSGLPSDRFSAERTGGSVSTLTIQRTQQEDSAVYLCASSDPTTGKWSDTQYFGPGTRLTVL.

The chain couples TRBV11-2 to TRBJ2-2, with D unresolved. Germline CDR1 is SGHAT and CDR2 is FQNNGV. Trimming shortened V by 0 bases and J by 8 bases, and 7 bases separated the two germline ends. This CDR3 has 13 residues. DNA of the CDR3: TGTGCCAGCAGCTTAGATTTATCTGGGGAGCTGTTTTTT. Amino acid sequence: CASSLDLSGELFF. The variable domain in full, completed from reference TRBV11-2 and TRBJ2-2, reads EAGVAQSPRYKIIEKRQSVAFWCNPISGHATLYWYQQILGQGPKLLIQFQNNGVVDDSQLPKDRFSAERLKGVDSTLKIQPAKLEDSAVYLCASSLDLSGELFFGEGSRLTVL.

In DNA form, the CDR3 reads TGTGCCTGGAGTCTCCCCCAGGAAAAACTGTTTTTT. Translated: CAWSLPQEKLFF. The chain combines TRBV30 with TRBJ1-4, with D uncertain. Germline V CDR1 and CDR2: GTSNPN, SVGIG (reference sequence). V dropped 2 bases and J dropped 8 bases, with 9 bases sitting between them. The CDR3 loop spans 12 amino acids. The full variable domain, in which reference TRBV30 and TRBJ1-4 provide the parts outside the CDR3, is SQTIHQWPATLVQPVGSPLSLECTVEGTSNPNLYWYRQAAGRGLQLLFYSVGIGQISSEVPQNLSASRPQDRQFILSSKKLLLSDSGFYLCAWSLPQEKLFFGSGTQLSVL.

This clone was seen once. The CDR3 DNA is TGTGCCAGCAGCTTTCTACGGTCCTACGAGCAGTACTTC. Its translation is CASSFLRSYEQYF. V is TRBV7-8 and J is TRBJ2-7; no reliable D call. The V and J ends lost 3 bases and 1 base respectively, with 7 bases between them. CDR3 length: 13 amino acids. Germline assignment: CDR1 SGHVS and CDR2 FQNEAQ.

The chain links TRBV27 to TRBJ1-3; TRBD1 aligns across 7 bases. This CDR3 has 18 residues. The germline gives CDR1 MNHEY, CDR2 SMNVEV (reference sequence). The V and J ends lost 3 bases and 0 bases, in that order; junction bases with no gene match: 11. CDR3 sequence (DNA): TGTGCCAGCAGTTTGACAGGGTTATTGGTGAGCTCTGGAAACACCATATATTTT. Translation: CASSLTGLLVSSGNTIYF.

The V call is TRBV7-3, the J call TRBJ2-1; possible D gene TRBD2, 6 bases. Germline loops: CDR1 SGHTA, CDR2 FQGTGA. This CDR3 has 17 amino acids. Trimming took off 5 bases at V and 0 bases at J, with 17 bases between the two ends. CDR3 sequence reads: CASSPKVGLLSYNEQFF. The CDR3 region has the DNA TGTGCCAGCAGCCCAAAGGTGGGACTTCTCTCCTACAATGAGCAGTTCTTC.

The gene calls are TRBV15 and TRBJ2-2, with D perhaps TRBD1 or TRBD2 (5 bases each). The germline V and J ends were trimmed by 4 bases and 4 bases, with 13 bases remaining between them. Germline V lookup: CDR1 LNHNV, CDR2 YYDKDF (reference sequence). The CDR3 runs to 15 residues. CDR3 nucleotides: TGTGCCACCAGCATTCGAGGGGCTGGCACCGGGGAGCTGTTTTTT. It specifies CATSIRGAGTGELFF.

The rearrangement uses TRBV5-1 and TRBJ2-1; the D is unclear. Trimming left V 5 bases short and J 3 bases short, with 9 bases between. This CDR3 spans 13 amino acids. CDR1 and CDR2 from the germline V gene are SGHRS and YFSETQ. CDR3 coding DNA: TGCGCCAGCAGAGAAGGCGTCTACAATGAGCAGTTCTTC. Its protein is CASREGVYNEQFF.

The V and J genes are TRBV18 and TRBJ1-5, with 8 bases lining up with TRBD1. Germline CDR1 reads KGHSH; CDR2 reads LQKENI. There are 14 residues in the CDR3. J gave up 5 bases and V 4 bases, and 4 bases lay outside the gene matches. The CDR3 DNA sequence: TGTGCCAGCTCACTAACAGGGGGGGATCAGCCCCAGCATTTT. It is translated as CASSLTGGDQPQHF.

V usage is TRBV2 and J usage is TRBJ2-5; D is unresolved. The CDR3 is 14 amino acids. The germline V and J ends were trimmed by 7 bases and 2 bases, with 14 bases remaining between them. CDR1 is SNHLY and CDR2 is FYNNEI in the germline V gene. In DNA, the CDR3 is TGTGCCAGCACGGGCGGCGCTACTCAAGAGACCCAGTACTTC. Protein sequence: CASTGGATQETQYF.

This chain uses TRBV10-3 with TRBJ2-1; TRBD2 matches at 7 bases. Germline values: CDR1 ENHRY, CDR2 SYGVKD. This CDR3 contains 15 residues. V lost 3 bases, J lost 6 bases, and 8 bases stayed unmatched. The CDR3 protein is CAISDVAGVSNEQFF. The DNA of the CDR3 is TGTGCCATCAGTGACGTGGCGGGAGTTAGCAATGAGCAGTTCTTC.

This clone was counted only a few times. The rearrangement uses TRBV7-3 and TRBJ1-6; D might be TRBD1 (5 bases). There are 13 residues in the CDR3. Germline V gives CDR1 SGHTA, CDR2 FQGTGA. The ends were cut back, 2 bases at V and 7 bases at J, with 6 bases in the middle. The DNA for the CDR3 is TGTGCCAGCAGCTTAGACAGAAATTCACCCCTCCACTTT. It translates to CASSLDRNSPLHF.